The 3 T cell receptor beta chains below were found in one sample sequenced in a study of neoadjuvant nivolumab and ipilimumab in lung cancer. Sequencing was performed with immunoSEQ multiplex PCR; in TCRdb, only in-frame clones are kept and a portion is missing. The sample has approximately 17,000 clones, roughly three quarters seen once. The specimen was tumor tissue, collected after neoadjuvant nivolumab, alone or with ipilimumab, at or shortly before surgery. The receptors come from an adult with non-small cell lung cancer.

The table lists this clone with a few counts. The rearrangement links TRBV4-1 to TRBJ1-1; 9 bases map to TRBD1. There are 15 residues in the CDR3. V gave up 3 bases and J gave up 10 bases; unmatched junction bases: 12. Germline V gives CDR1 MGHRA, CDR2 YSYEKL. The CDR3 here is CASSHGLQGASRAFF. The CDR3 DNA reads TGCGCCAGCAGCCACGGCTTACAGGGGGCTTCGAGAGCTTTCTTT.

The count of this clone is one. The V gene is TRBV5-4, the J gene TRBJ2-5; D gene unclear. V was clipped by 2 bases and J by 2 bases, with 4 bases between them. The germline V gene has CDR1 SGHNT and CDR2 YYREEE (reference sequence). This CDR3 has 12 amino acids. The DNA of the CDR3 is TGTGCCAGCAGCTTCGCACAAGAGACCCAGTACTTC. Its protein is CASSFAQETQYF. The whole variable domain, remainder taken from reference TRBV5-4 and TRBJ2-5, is ETGVTQSPTHLIKTRGQQVTLRCSSQSGHNTVSWYQQALGQGPQFIFQYYREEENGRGNFPPRFSGLQFPNYSSELNVNALELDDSALYLCASSFAQETQYFGPGTRLLVL.

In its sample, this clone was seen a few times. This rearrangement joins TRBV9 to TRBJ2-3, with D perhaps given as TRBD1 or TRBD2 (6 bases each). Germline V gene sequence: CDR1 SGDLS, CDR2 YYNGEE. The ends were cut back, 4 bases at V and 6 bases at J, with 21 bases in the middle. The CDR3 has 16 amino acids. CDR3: CASSPWGGGGPDTQYF. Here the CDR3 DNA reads TGTGCCAGCAGCCCTTGGGGCGGAGGGGGACCGGATACGCAGTATTTT. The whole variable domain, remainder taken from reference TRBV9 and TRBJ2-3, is DSGVTQTPKHLITATGQRVTLRCSPRSGDLSVYWYQQSLDQGLQFLIQYYNGEERAKGNILERFSAQQFPDLHSELNLSSLELGDSALYFCASSPWGGGGPDTQYFGPGTRLTVL.